This T cell receptor (beta chain) stems from a study of blood T cell repertoires in COVID-19. Study in general: In each case, the material was cDNA or gDNA derived from T cells, B-cell-depleted T cells, or PBMCs.

How the authors handled the data: The authors estimated nucleated cell counts from reference gene primer amplification. Here immunoSEQ multiplex PCR was the method, and the copy in TCRdb shows in-frame clones only, minus some. V and J calls and clone size are those listed in that table; D and trimming were worked out from the DNA. The sample records 140,000 to 150,000 clones, 70% to 90% being singletons. The CDR3 has 14 amino acids. Germline V gene data show CDR1 as SNHLY and CDR2 as FYNNEI. The trim removed 8 bases at V and 4 bases at J, leaving 10 bases unmatched. This receptor was obtained from a human donor with acute or convalescent COVID-19. The donor label of this sample is uncertain. The chain carries TRBV2 and TRBJ1-2; 7 bases are a match to TRBD1. Sequenced: peripheral blood. CDR3 loop: CASSSTGVGYGYTF. The CDR3 DNA reads as TGTGCCAGCTCCTCAACAGGGGTTGGCTATGGCTACACCTTC.